Listed here are 6 T cell receptor beta chains from one sample, sequenced in a study of shared clonotypes between healthy human individuals. The table came from immunoSEQ multiplex PCR; TCRdb's copy has only in-frame clones and leaves some out. The data show about 1 million clones, around 74% seen once. The sample comprised memory CD4+ T cells sorted from blood. Sample subset: CD45RA-negative fraction. The receptor source for this set is a man between 18 and 35 years old in good health.

The J gene is TRBJ1-2, the V gene TRBV29-1; maybe TRBD1 (6 bases). The CDR3 length is 12 residues. Deletions cut 6 bases from V and 4 bases from J, with 12 bases between. The germline V gene encodes CDR1 SQVTM and CDR2 ANQGSEA. The CDR3 DNA follows: TGCAGCGTCGACCAGGGGACCTATGGCTACACCTTC. Translation: CSVDQGTYGYTF.

This clone has just a few counts. The chain links TRBV7-9 to TRBJ1-1; no firm D call. CDR1 is SEHNR, CDR2 FQNEAQ, per germline (reference sequence). The V gene lost 4 bases and the J gene lost 6 bases, with 9 bases spanning the gap. CDR3 length: 12 amino acids. For the CDR3, the DNA is TGTGCCAGCAGCTCTCAGTGGGCTGAAGCTTTCTTT. It encodes CASSSQWAEAFF.

The gene calls are TRBV19 and TRBJ1-6; D unclear. This CDR3 has 15 amino acids. Trimming cost V 3 bases and J 7 bases, with 13 bases left between them. The germline V gene encodes CDR1 LNHDA and CDR2 SQIVND (reference sequence). CDR3 bases: TGTGCCAGTAGTATTGCTGTGAGTGGGAATTCACCCCTCCACTTT. It translates to CASSIAVSGNSPLHF.

The chain couples TRBV11-2 to TRBJ2-6; D is unclear. The CDR3 extends over 14 amino acids. Germline lookup yields CDR1 SGHAT and CDR2 FQNNGV. V lost 5 bases and J lost 7, with 12 bases in between. The CDR3 DNA follows: TGTGCCAGCAGCCTAATACGGGTAGCCAACGTCCTGACTTTC. Amino acids: CASSLIRVANVLTF.

Concerning this clone itself: Sequence at one end of the junction differs from germline and may be a read error. V gene TRBV19 combines with J gene TRBJ2-7; 10 bases match TRBD2. The germline CDR1 and CDR2 sequences are LNHDA and SQIVND (reference sequence). The CDR3 is 12 residues long. The CDR3: CASSRASGRPHF. CDR3 nucleotide sequence: TGTGCCAGTAGTAGGGCTAGCGGGAGACCCCACTTC.

The J gene is TRBJ1-3, the V gene TRBV7-9, with unresolved D. Trimming removed 5 bases at V and 0 bases at J, with 17 bases between. This CDR3 contains 17 residues. Germline values: CDR1 SEHNR, CDR2 FQNEAQ (reference sequence). CDR3 nucleotides: TGTGCCAGCAGCCCGCGAGGAGGCAGTAACTCTGGAAACACCATATATTTT. Residues: CASSPRGGSNSGNTIYF.